These 18 T cell receptor beta chains were all obtained from the same sample, sequenced in a study of early T cells in non-severe SARS-CoV-2 infection. TCRdb ran MiXCR on the 5' RACE reads and lists one entry per CDR3 protein. The sample lists about 100,000 distinct CDR3 sequences; 13% were seen once. Sequencing input: whole blood. The receptor source for this set is an adult who was a healthcare worker with PCR-confirmed SARS-CoV-2 infection or an uninfected control (not recorded which).

This clonotype was picked up a small number of times. The gene calls are TRBV6-5 and TRBJ2-6; TRBD1 might be the D (6 bases). The CDR3 is 14 residues long. V dropped 7 bases and J dropped 2 bases, with 9 bases sitting between them. Germline V gene sequence: CDR1 MNHEY, CDR2 SVGAGI. The CDR3 region has the DNA TGTGCCAGCACCCGGACAGCTGGGGCCAACGTCCTGACTTTC. This sequence encodes CASTRTAGANVLTF.

This clonotype was observed a handful of times. The chain has TRBV27 and TRBJ2-5; D gene unclear. Per germline, CDR1 MNHEY and CDR2 SMNVEV (reference sequence). This CDR3 comprises 9 residues. The V end was cut by 10 bases, the J end by 1 base, with 1 base between. The CDR3, as DNA: TGTGCCATCCAAGAGACCCAGTACTTC. The encoded protein is CAIQETQYF.

This clonotype was seen ten or more times. This chain uses TRBV11-2 with TRBJ1-3, with D unresolved. CDR1 and CDR2 from the germline V gene are SGHAT and FQNNGV. The V and J ends lost 6 bases and 0 bases respectively, with 9 bases between them. This CDR3 contains 14 residues. The CDR3 coding sequence is TGTGCCAGCAGGTTACAAAGCTCTGGAAACACCATATATTTT. Amino acid sequence: CASRLQSSGNTIYF.

This chain connects TRBV28 to TRBJ1-5; 7 bases agree with TRBD1. The J segment lost 2 bases and the V segment lost 6 bases, leaving 4 bases of the junction unmatched. Germline CDR1 and CDR2: MDHEN and SYDVKM. This CDR3 contains 14 residues. CDR3 DNA: TGTGCCAGCAGAGAAACAGGGGGCAATCAGCCCCAGCATTTT. It yields the protein CASRETGGNQPQHF.

This clonotype was observed a few times. The gene calls are TRBV29-1 and TRBJ1-3; no clear D gene. The CDR3 totals 12 residues. Germline V lookup: CDR1 SQVTM, CDR2 ANQGSEA. V was trimmed by 7 bases and J by 4 bases, leaving 11 bases between them. The CDR3 coding sequence is TGCAGCGGGCGGGGTCCCGGAAACACCATATATTTT. This encodes CSGRGPGNTIYF.

CDR3: CASSVDGNSNQPQHF. The CDR3 region has the DNA TGTGCCAGCAGCGTAGACGGGAACAGCAATCAGCCCCAGCATTTT. The chain joins TRBV9 to TRBJ1-5; no reliable D call. V lost 0 bases and J 1 base, leaving 8 bases between the germline ends. The CDR3 totals 15 residues. CDR1 and CDR2 from the germline V gene are SGDLS and YYNGEE.

This clonotype was detected many times. V is TRBV2 and J is TRBJ2-3; D is unclear. CDR1 and CDR2 (germline): SNHLY, FYNNEI. This CDR3 has 13 residues. The V gene lost 8 bases and the J gene lost 4 bases, with 13 bases spanning the gap. The CDR3 DNA reads TGTGCCAGCGGGCAATCCCCCCCAGATACGCAGTATTTT. Encoded protein: CASGQSPPDTQYF.

In its sample, this clonotype was seen many times. In nucleotides, the CDR3 is TGTGCCAGCAGTTACTCGACGGGGGGCGCTGAAGCTTTCTTT. Translated, it gives CASSYSTGGAEAFF. This chain links TRBV6-5 with TRBJ1-1; D might be TRBD1 (6 bases). CDR3 size: 14 residues. V lost 0 bases and J 6 bases, leaving 11 bases between the germline ends. Looked up from germline, CDR1 is MNHEY and CDR2 is SVGAGI.

This chain links TRBV28 with TRBJ1-4; 10 bases match TRBD1. The CDR3 covers 15 residues. Trimming took 5 bases from V and 4 from J; bases not matched to a gene: 4. Germline CDR1 is MDHEN and CDR2 is SYDVKM. The CDR3: CASSPRDRGNEKLFF. The CDR3 DNA sequence: TGTGCCAGCAGTCCCCGGGACAGGGGTAATGAAAAACTGTTTTTT.

This clonotype was picked up a small number of times. V and J are TRBV24-1 and TRBJ1-1; D may be TRBD1 (6 bases). The V end was cut by 7 bases, the J end by 2 bases, with 10 bases between. Germline V lookup: CDR1 KGHDR, CDR2 SFDVKD. CDR3 length: 13 residues. The CDR3 spells CATSLGTNTEAFF. The CDR3 region has the DNA TGTGCCACCAGCCTTGGGACAAACACTGAAGCTTTCTTT.

This chain links TRBV5-4 with TRBJ2-7; 7 nucleotides agree with TRBD1. V was pared by 4 bases and J by 5 bases, with 9 bases of the junction left unmatched. The CDR3 is 14 amino acids. Germline V gives CDR1 SGHNT, CDR2 YYREEE (reference sequence). The CDR3 DNA reads as TGTGCCAGCAGCCCGAGACAGGGCGGCCACGAGCAGTACTTC. It specifies CASSPRQGGHEQYF.

This clonotype showed up many times. The chain carries TRBV7-6 and TRBJ1-1, with 8 bases lining up with TRBD1. The ends lost 4 bases at V and 0 bases at J; junction bases unmatched: 13. CDR1 SGHVS and CDR2 FNYEAQ come from the germline V gene. The CDR3 is 18 amino acids. The chain's CDR3 is CASSSRAGTGNMNTEAFF. The CDR3 bases are TGTGCCAGCAGCTCAAGGGCCGGGACAGGAAACATGAACACTGAAGCTTTCTTT.

This clonotype was detected ten times or more. The V call is TRBV19, the J call TRBJ1-2, with 9 nucleotides matching TRBD1. Germline V gene sequence: CDR1 LNHDA, CDR2 SQIVND (reference sequence). This CDR3 is built from 15 residues. V lost 5 bases, J lost 0 bases, and 4 bases stayed unmatched. CDR3 residues: CASSSGQGPNYGYTF. In DNA form, the CDR3 reads TGTGCCAGTAGTTCGGGACAGGGACCTAACTATGGCTACACCTTC.

The chain employs TRBV10-1 and TRBJ2-7; D ambiguous. The V gene's germline CDR1 is WNHNN and CDR2 SYGVQD (reference sequence). The CDR3 length is 10 residues. V gave up 8 bases and J gave up 7 bases, with 9 bases separating them. The CDR3 sequence is CASGVWEQYF. The CDR3 bases are TGCGCCAGCGGAGTCTGGGAGCAGTACTTC.

With regard to this clonotype: The junction shows a germline mismatch at one end, possibly a read error. The chain employs TRBV7-3 and TRBJ1-1, with D possibly matching TRBD1 (6 bases). Germline V gene sequence: CDR1 SGHTA, CDR2 FQGTGA. The CDR3 totals 13 residues. In nucleotides, the CDR3 is TGTTCCAGCAGCTTGACAGGGAACACTGAAGCTTTCTTT. Protein sequence: CSSSLTGNTEAFF.

This clonotype was found a few times. The gene calls are TRBV20-1 and TRBJ2-7, with D perhaps matching TRBD1 (6 bases). Germline CDR1 DFQATT, CDR2 SNEGSKA (reference sequence). Between the trimmed V and J ends, which lost 3 bases and 9 bases, there was a span of 15 bases. The CDR3 has 12 amino acids. The CDR3 loop reads CSASRRGKGQYF. CDR3 sequence (DNA): TGCAGTGCTAGTCGCAGGGGAAAGGGGCAGTACTTC.

The chain recombines TRBV20-1 with TRBJ1-1; D remains ambiguous. Germline loops: CDR1 DFQATT, CDR2 SNEGSKA (reference sequence). The CDR3 spans 13 residues. With 0 bases removed from V and 3 bases from J, the gap between germline ends came to 8 bases. The CDR3 loop reads CSARDQTYTEAFF. CDR3 coding DNA: TGCAGTGCTAGAGATCAGACATACACTGAAGCTTTCTTT.

There are a few counts of this clonotype. The V call is TRBV5-4, the J call TRBJ2-7; no definite D call. CDR3 size: 13 residues. The germline V gene encodes CDR1 SGHNT and CDR2 YYREEE (reference sequence). With 4 bases removed from V and 5 bases from J, the gap between germline ends came to 13 bases. The CDR3 nucleotides read TGTGCCAGCAGCCCGCAGAGAGCCAACGAGCAGTACTTC. Amino acid sequence: CASSPQRANEQYF.